This TCR beta chain was profiled in a study of technical replicates of blood from several donors. Clones were sequenced by immunoSEQ multiplex PCR, and TCRdb holds only the in-frame ones, with some missing. The sample carries about 80,000 clones, 91% recorded once. Germline trimming cut 2 bases from V and 1 base from J; bases unmatched to any gene: 10. CDR3 size: 18 residues. CDR1 is SGHRS, CDR2 YFSETQ, per germline. The sequenced sample was T cells isolated from PBMCs. The chain combines TRBV5-1 with TRBJ2-7, with 12 bases that match TRBD2. This sequence was found in a human donor in good health. In nucleotides, the CDR3 is TGCGCCAGCAGCTTTCTAGGACTAGCGGGACCTCTTTCCTACGAGCAGTACTTC. Residues: CASSFLGLAGPLSYEQYF.